Sequencing of this T cell receptor beta chain was carried out in a study of beta chain features in type 1 diabetes. Overall study context: There was similarity between patients and healthy donors in age, gender and cell yields.

In the case of this clone: Its antigen is still unknown.

After removal of 3 bases from V and 4 bases from J, the junction contained 8 bases not matched to a gene. Germline V gene sequence: CDR1 SGHDN, CDR2 FVKESK. The CDR3 is 18 amino acids. Expressed TCRB transcripts were sequenced after all isolated RNA was converted to cDNA. TCRdb's copy holds only in-frame clones and misses some; the assay was immunoSEQ multiplex PCR. The table lists about 620,000 clones, 15% of them singletons. Study-wide findings and caveats: Moderately but significantly shorter TCRB CDR3s were found in Type 1 diabetes patients in all four CD4+ subsets. VDJ junctions from patients with type 1 diabetes contained fewer insertions and more deletions.

The chain couples TRBV14 to TRBJ2-1, with 14 bases identical to TRBD2. The material sequenced was naive CD4+ T cells from blood. This receptor was obtained from a man younger than 35 in good health. CDR3 sequence (DNA): TGTGCCAGCAGCCATAGTGGACTAGCGGGAGGACGGTACAATGAGCAGTTCTTC. Its translation: CASSHSGLAGGRYNEQFF.